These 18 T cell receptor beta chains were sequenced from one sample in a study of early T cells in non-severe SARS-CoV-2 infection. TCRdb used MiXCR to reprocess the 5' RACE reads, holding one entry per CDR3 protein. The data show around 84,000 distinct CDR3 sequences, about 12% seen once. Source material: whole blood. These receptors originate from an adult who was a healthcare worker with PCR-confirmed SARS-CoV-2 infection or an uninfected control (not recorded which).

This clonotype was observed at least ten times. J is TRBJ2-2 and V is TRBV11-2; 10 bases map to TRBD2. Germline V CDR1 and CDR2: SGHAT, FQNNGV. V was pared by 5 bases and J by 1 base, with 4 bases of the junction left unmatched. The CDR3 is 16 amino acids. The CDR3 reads CASSPRLAGNTGELFF. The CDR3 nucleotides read TGTGCCAGCAGCCCCCGACTAGCGGGGAACACCGGGGAGCTGTTTTTT.

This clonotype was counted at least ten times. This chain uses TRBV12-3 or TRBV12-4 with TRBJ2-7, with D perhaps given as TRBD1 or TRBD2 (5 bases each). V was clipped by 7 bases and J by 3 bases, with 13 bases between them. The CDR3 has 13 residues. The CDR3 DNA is TGTGCCAGCACCTCGAGGGGCGACTACGAGCAGTACTTC. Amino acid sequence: CASTSRGDYEQYF.

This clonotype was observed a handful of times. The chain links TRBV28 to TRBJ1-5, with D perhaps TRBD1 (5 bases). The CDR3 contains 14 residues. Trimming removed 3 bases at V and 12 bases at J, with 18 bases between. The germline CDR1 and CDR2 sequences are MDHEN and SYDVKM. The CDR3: CASSFRQSGELQHF. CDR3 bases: TGTGCCAGCAGTTTCCGACAGTCCGGTGAGCTCCAGCATTTT.

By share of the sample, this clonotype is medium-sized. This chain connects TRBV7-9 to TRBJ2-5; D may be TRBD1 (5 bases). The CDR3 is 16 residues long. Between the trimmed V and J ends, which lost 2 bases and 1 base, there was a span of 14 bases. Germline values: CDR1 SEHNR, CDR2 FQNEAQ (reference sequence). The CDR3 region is CASSLTPGQGQETQYF. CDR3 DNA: TGTGCCAGCAGCTTAACGCCCGGGCAGGGCCAAGAGACCCAGTACTTC.

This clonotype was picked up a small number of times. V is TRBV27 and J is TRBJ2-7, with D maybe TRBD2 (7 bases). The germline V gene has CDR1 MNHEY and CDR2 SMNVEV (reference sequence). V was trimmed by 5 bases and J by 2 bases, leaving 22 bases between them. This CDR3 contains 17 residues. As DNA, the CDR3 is TGTGCCAGCAGTCCCGTCTCGTGGGGGGGGCCCACCTACGAGCAGTACTTC. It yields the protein CASSPVSWGGPTYEQYF.

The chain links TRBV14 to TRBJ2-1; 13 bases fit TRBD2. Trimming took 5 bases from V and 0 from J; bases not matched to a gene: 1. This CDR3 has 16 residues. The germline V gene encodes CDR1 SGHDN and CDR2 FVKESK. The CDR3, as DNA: TGTGCCAGCAGCGGGACTAGCGGGGCCTCCTACAATGAGCAGTTCTTC. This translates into CASSGTSGASYNEQFF.

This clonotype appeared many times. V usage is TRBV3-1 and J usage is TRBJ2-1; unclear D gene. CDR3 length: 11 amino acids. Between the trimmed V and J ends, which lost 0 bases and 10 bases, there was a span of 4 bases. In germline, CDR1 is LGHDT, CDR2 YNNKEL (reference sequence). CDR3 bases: TGTGCCAGCAGCCAAGAAGCGGAGCAGTTCTTC. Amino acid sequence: CASSQEAEQFF.

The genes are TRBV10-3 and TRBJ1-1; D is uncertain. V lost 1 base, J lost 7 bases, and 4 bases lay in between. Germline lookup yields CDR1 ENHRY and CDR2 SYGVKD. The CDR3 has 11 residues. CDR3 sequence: CAISELDEAFF. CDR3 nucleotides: TGTGCCATCAGTGAGTTGGATGAAGCTTTCTTT.

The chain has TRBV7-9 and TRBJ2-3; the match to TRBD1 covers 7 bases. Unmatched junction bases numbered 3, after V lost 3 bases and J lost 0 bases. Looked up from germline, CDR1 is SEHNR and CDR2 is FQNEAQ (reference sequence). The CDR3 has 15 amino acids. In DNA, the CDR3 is TGTGCCAGCAGCTTGACAGGGATTAGCACAGATACGCAGTATTTT. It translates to CASSLTGISTDTQYF.

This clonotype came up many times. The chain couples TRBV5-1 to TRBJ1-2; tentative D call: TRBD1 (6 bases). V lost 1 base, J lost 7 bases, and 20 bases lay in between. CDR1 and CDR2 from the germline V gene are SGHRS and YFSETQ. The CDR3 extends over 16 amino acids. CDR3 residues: CASSLIGPGDRGGYTF. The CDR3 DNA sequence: TGCGCCAGCAGCTTGATCGGGCCAGGGGACCGCGGTGGCTACACCTTC.

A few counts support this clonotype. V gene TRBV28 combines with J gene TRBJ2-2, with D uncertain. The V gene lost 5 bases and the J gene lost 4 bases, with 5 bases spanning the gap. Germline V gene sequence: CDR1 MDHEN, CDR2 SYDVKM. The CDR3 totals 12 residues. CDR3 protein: CASSRSTGELFF. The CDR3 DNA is TGTGCCAGCAGTCGCAGCACCGGGGAGCTGTTTTTT.

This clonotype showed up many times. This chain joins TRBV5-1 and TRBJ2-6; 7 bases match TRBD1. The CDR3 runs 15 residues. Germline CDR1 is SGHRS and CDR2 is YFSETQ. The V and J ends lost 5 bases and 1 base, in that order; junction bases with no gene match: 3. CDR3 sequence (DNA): TGCGCCAGCAGAGGGGACAGTTCTGGGGCCAACGTCCTGACTTTC. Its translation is CASRGDSSGANVLTF. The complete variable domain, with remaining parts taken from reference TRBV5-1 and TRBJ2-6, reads KAGVTQTPRYLIKTRGQQVTLSCSPISGHRSVSWYQQTPGQGLQFLFEYFSETQRNKGNFPGRFSGRQFSNSRSEMNVSTLELGDSALYLCASRGDSSGANVLTFGAGSRLTVL.

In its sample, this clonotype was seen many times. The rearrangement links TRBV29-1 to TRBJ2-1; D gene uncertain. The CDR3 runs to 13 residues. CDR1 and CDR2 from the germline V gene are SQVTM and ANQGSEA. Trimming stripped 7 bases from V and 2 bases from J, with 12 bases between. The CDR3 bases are TGCAGCGCCGGTAGAGACCCCTACAATGAGCAGTTCTTC. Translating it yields CSAGRDPYNEQFF.

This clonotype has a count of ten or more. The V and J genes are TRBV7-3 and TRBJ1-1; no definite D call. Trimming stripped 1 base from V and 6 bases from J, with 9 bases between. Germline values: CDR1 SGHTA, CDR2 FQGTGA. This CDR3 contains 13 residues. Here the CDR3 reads CASSLSGSAEAFF. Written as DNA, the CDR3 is TGTGCCAGCAGCTTAAGTGGGAGCGCTGAAGCTTTCTTT.

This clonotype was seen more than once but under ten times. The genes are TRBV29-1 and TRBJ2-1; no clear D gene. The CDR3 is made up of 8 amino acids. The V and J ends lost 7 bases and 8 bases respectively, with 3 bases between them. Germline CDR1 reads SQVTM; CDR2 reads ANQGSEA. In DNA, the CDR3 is TGCAGCGCCGATGAGCAGTTCTTC. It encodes CSADEQFF.

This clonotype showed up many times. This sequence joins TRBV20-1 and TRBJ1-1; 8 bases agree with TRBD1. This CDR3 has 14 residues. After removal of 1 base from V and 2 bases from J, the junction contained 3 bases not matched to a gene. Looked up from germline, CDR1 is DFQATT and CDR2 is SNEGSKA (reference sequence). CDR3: CSARVDRGNTEAFF. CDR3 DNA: TGCAGTGCTAGAGTCGACAGGGGAAACACTGAAGCTTTCTTT.

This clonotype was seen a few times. The CDR3 sequence: CASSQDQSWRKNTEAFF. In DNA form, the CDR3 reads TGCGCCAGCAGCCAAGATCAATCTTGGCGGAAGAACACTGAAGCTTTCTTT. The chain employs TRBV4-1 and TRBJ1-1; D call uncertain. Germline CDR1 and CDR2: MGHRA and YSYEKL. This CDR3 has 17 residues. Between the trimmed V and J ends, which lost 0 bases and 1 base, there was a span of 15 bases.

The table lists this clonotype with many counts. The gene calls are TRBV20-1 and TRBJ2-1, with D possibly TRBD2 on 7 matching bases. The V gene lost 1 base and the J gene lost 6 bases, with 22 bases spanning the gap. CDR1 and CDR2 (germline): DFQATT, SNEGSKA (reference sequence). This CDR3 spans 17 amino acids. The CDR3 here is CSARAQQGGAEVNEQFF. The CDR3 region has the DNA TGCAGTGCTAGAGCCCAGCAAGGGGGGGCCGAGGTCAATGAGCAGTTCTTC.